This TCR beta chain was captured in a study of shared clonotypes between healthy human individuals. This clone was seen once. Data came from immunoSEQ multiplex PCR; TCRdb stores just in-frame clones and leaves some out. The sample has 950,000 to 1,200,000 clones; 77% are singletons. Between the trimmed V and J ends, which lost 4 bases and 3 bases, there was a span of 11 bases. The CDR3 sequence is 14 residues long. Germline V gene sequence: CDR1 SGHRS, CDR2 YFSETQ. V usage is TRBV5-1 and J usage is TRBJ2-1, with D possibly called TRBD1 or TRBD2 (5 bases each). Sequenced material: memory CD4+ T cells from PBMCs. Subset here: CD45RA-negative fraction. This TCR was sampled from a man aged 18 to 30 in good health. Some clones in this sample may be carry-over from other donors' samples. CDR3 nucleotide sequence: TGCGCCAGCAGCGGGGGACCAGTCTACAATGAGCAGTTCTTC. This codes for CASSGGPVYNEQFF.